This entry features one T cell receptor (beta chain) sequence. The antigen is not known. The sample comes from a study of identifying expanded T cells in peripheral blood. Method: immunoSEQ multiplex PCR; TCRdb's copy keeps in-frame clones and lacks some. The sample yields 91,000 or so clones, around nine tenths seen once. Regarding the study as a whole: Two-week clone count variance significantly increased as total template count grew. Differentially abundant clones: 0.95 to 1.5 between replicates, 16.4 at approximately two weeks, 19 at four.

During the collection period, no donor immune events like infections were recorded. CDR3 size: 14 residues. Germline V lookup: CDR1 SEHNR, CDR2 FQNEAQ (reference sequence). V dropped 3 bases and J dropped 6; count of bases not matched to a gene: 5. The origin of this receptor is a person aged 18 to 70 in good health. The V and J genes are TRBV7-9 and TRBJ1-3, with 7 positions matching TRBD1. Sequencing was performed on blood. The CDR3 DNA follows: TGTGCCAGCAGCTTGACAGGGAGATTAAACACCATATATTTT. As protein: CASSLTGRLNTIYF.